Listed below are T cell receptor beta chains from one sample, sequenced in a study of metastatic and nonmetastatic thyroid tumors. TCRdb ran MiXCR on the PCR reads. The sample lists roughly 71,000 clones, less than 20% occurring once. Sequenced material: blood. The origin of the receptors is a female donor with papillary thyroid cancer or a benign thyroid nodule (not recorded which). Some clones in this sample may be carry-over from other donors' samples. Both conserved end residues are part of each CDR3. D genes are given only for firm matches. The size of a clone is reported for some rows only, either as once, few or many, or as a class for expanded clones.

v_call: TRBV6-1
d_call: -
clone_size: many
j_call: TRBJ2-6
cdr3_nt: TGTGCCAGCCACTCAAGAATCTCTGGGGCCAACGTCCTGACTTTC
cdr3_aa: CASHSRISGANVLTF

v_call: TRBV2
d_call: -
clone_size: many
j_call: TRBJ2-7
cdr3_nt: TGTGCCAGCAGCTACACCAGGACGGGAATTTTC
cdr3_aa: CASSYTRTGIF

v_call: TRBV6-1
d_call: -
clone_size: many
j_call: TRBJ1-1
cdr3_nt: TGTGCCAGCAGTGAAAGCCTTACAGTGAACACTGAAGCTTTCTTT
cdr3_aa: CASSESLTVNTEAFF

v_call: TRBV6-1
d_call: -
clone_size: -
j_call: TRBJ1-6
cdr3_nt: TGTGCCAGCAGTTTGGAGTTGGGGAATTCACCCCCCCACTTT
cdr3_aa: CASSLELGNSPPHF

v_call: TRBV18
d_call: TRBD1
clone_size: many
j_call: TRBJ1-2
cdr3_nt: TGTGCCAGCTCAACAGGGGAGAACTATGGCTACACCTTC
cdr3_aa: CASSTGENYGYTF

v_call: TRBV7-9
d_call: -
clone_size: few
j_call: TRBJ2-5
cdr3_nt: TGTGCCAGCGGCCGGGAAGAGACCCAGTACTTC
cdr3_aa: CASGREETQYF

v_call: TRBV20-1
d_call: -
clone_size: many
j_call: TRBJ1-6
cdr3_nt: TGCAGTGCTAGAGTGGAAGGAACACCCCTCCACTTT
cdr3_aa: CSARVEGTPLHF

v_call: TRBV28
d_call: TRBD1
clone_size: -
j_call: TRBJ1-2
cdr3_nt: TGTGCCAGCCTCTCGTCAGGGGGAGACTATGGCTACACCTTC
cdr3_aa: CASLSSGGDYGYTF

v_call: TRBV19
d_call: TRBD1
clone_size: many
j_call: TRBJ1-2
cdr3_nt: TGTGCCAGTTCCCCTGGTTCACAGGGGGCAGGCTATGGCTACACCTTC
cdr3_aa: CASSPGSQGAGYGYTF

v_call: TRBV28
d_call: -
clone_size: -
j_call: TRBJ1-4
cdr3_nt: TGTGCCAGCAGGAAGCGACAGGATAATGAAAAACTGTTTTTT
cdr3_aa: CASRKRQDNEKLFF

v_call: TRBV30
d_call: -
clone_size: -
j_call: TRBJ1-2
cdr3_nt: TGTGCCTGTAGTTTACCCGCGCTGGGGGGCTACACCTTC
cdr3_aa: CACSLPALGGYTF

v_call: TRBV15
d_call: -
clone_size: -
j_call: TRBJ1-4
cdr3_nt: TGTGCCACCAGCAGTTCGTCAGCAACTAATGAAAAACTGTTTTTT
cdr3_aa: CATSSSSATNEKLFF

v_call: TRBV12-3/TRBV12-4
d_call: -
clone_size: many
j_call: TRBJ2-7
cdr3_nt: TGTGCCAGCAGTTTAGCGGGAGAAGTTTACGAGCAGTACTTC
cdr3_aa: CASSLAGEVYEQYF

v_call: TRBV5-1
d_call: TRBD1
clone_size: many
j_call: TRBJ2-5
cdr3_nt: TGCGCCAGCAGCTCCTACAGGGGGTCTCAAGAGACCCAGTACTTC
cdr3_aa: CASSSYRGSQETQYF

v_call: TRBV24-1
d_call: TRBD2
clone_size: -
j_call: TRBJ2-7
cdr3_nt: TGTGCCACCAGTGATCCAGCGGGGCCCGAGGAGCAGTACTTC
cdr3_aa: CATSDPAGPEEQYF

v_call: TRBV27
d_call: -
clone_size: -
j_call: TRBJ2-2
cdr3_nt: TGTGCCAGCGCGGGGAGAGACACCGGGGAGCTGTTTTTT
cdr3_aa: CASAGRDTGELFF

v_call: TRBV5-1
d_call: TRBD1
clone_size: many
j_call: TRBJ1-2
cdr3_nt: TGCGCCAGCAGCGAACAGGGGGGGGGAAATGGCTACACCTTC
cdr3_aa: CASSEQGGGNGYTF

v_call: TRBV27
d_call: -
clone_size: many
j_call: TRBJ1-2
cdr3_nt: TGTGCCAGCAGTTGGGGCTATGGCTACACCTTC
cdr3_aa: CASSWGYGYTF

v_call: TRBV12-3/TRBV12-4
d_call: -
clone_size: few
j_call: TRBJ2-1
cdr3_nt: TGTGCCAGCAGTTTAGGGGGTGCTAATGAGCAGTTCTTC
cdr3_aa: CASSLGGANEQFF

v_call: TRBV28
d_call: -
clone_size: few
j_call: TRBJ2-2
cdr3_nt: TGTGCCAGCAGGCCGGCGACGTTCACCGGGGATCTGTTTTTT
cdr3_aa: CASRPATFTGDLFF

v_call: TRBV20-1
d_call: -
clone_size: -
j_call: TRBJ2-7
cdr3_nt: TGCAGTGCTAGACTAGTGGGAAGTAATCCGCAGTACTTC
cdr3_aa: CSARLVGSNPQYF

v_call: TRBV11-2
d_call: TRBD1
clone_size: -
j_call: TRBJ2-5
cdr3_nt: TGTGCCAGCAGCTTAGGGCTAGGGGGCAGGGAGACCCAGTACTTC
cdr3_aa: CASSLGLGGRETQYF

v_call: TRBV5-1
d_call: TRBD1
clone_size: -
j_call: TRBJ2-1
cdr3_nt: TGCGCCAGCAGCTTGGTATGGACAGGATACCCCAATGAGCAGTTCTTC
cdr3_aa: CASSLVWTGYPNEQFF

v_call: TRBV5-1
d_call: TRBD2
clone_size: -
j_call: TRBJ2-7
cdr3_nt: TGCGCCAGCAGACGGGAGGCTATCGGGCTATACGAGCAGTACTTC
cdr3_aa: CASRREAIGLYEQYF

v_call: TRBV20-1
d_call: TRBD2
clone_size: many
j_call: TRBJ2-1
cdr3_nt: TGCAGCGCCACTAGCGGGAACCCCCCGTTCTTC
cdr3_aa: CSATSGNPPFF

v_call: TRBV7-8
d_call: -
clone_size: many
j_call: TRBJ1-6
cdr3_nt: TGTGCCAGCAGCTGGATAGGCAGGGTAGATTCACCCCTCCACTTT
cdr3_aa: CASSWIGRVDSPLHF

v_call: TRBV4-1
d_call: -
clone_size: many
j_call: TRBJ2-6
cdr3_nt: TGCGCCAGCAGCCCCCCGGGCTCTGGGGCCAACGTCCTGACTTTC
cdr3_aa: CASSPPGSGANVLTF

v_call: TRBV5-1
d_call: TRBD2
clone_size: many
j_call: TRBJ2-3
cdr3_nt: TGCGCCAGCAGCACTGGTGGGGGGGGTAGCACAGATACGCAGTATTTT
cdr3_aa: CASSTGGGGSTDTQYF

v_call: TRBV19
d_call: TRBD1
clone_size: many
j_call: TRBJ1-5
cdr3_nt: TGTGCCAGTAGGCGGGACAGAACTAGCAATCAGCCCCAGCATTTT
cdr3_aa: CASRRDRTSNQPQHF

v_call: TRBV28
d_call: TRBD2
clone_size: many
j_call: TRBJ2-1
cdr3_nt: TGTGCCAGCACGCAATCTAGCGGGAGTAGCAATGAGCAGTTCTTC
cdr3_aa: CASTQSSGSSNEQFF

v_call: TRBV13
d_call: TRBD1
clone_size: -
j_call: TRBJ2-3
cdr3_nt: TGTGCCAGCATCCGCCTGGACAGGGGATCAGATACGCAGTATTTT
cdr3_aa: CASIRLDRGSDTQYF

v_call: TRBV11-3
d_call: -
clone_size: -
j_call: TRBJ2-7
cdr3_nt: TGTGCCAGCAGCTCAGATCCTGGGTACGAGCAGTACTTC
cdr3_aa: CASSSDPGYEQYF

v_call: TRBV19
d_call: -
clone_size: -
j_call: TRBJ2-7
cdr3_nt: TGCCACTGCAGTTGGTCGGTGCCCTACGAGCAGTACTTC
cdr3_aa: CHCSWSVPYEQYF

v_call: TRBV9
d_call: TRBD1
clone_size: -
j_call: TRBJ2-3
cdr3_nt: TGTGCCAGCAGCAAACAGGGGTCACACACAGATACGCAGTATTTT
cdr3_aa: CASSKQGSHTDTQYF

v_call: TRBV6-1
d_call: TRBD2
clone_size: few
j_call: TRBJ2-7
cdr3_nt: TGTGCCAGCACTGAACCCGGGACTAGCGACTACGAGCAGTACTTC
cdr3_aa: CASTEPGTSDYEQYF

v_call: TRBV28
d_call: -
clone_size: few
j_call: TRBJ2-7
cdr3_nt: TGTGCCAGCAGTTTGCACGGGCCCCGTAATCAGCAGTACTTC
cdr3_aa: CASSLHGPRNQQYF

v_call: TRBV28
d_call: -
clone_size: many
j_call: TRBJ2-7
cdr3_nt: TGTGCCAGCAGTTTATTTGGGGGCGACTACGAGCAGTACTTC
cdr3_aa: CASSLFGGDYEQYF

v_call: TRBV7-9
d_call: -
clone_size: many
j_call: TRBJ2-1
cdr3_nt: TGTGCCAGCATGAAGAATTTAGCGGTGGGGTACAATGAGCAGTTCTTC
cdr3_aa: CASMKNLAVGYNEQFF

v_call: TRBV6-2/TRBV6-3
d_call: TRBD2
clone_size: -
j_call: TRBJ2-7
cdr3_nt: TGTGCCAGCCGACTAGCGGGCCCAAGTGGCGAGCAGTACTTC
cdr3_aa: CASRLAGPSGEQYF

v_call: TRBV6-1
d_call: -
clone_size: few
j_call: TRBJ1-1
cdr3_nt: TGTGCCAGCAGCCCCCGGAGGGCCCGGGACACTGAAGCTTTCTTT
cdr3_aa: CASSPRRARDTEAFF

v_call: TRBV5-1
d_call: TRBD2
clone_size: many
j_call: TRBJ2-3
cdr3_nt: TGCGCCAGCAGAGTGGGAGGGCTCACAGATACGCAGTATTTT
cdr3_aa: CASRVGGLTDTQYF